The 2 T cell receptor beta chains below all came from one sample that was sequenced in a study of cytomegalovirus exposure and HLA in healthy donors. This table comes from immunoSEQ multiplex PCR, and its TCRdb copy is limited to in-frame clones, with some not included. The data hold 300,000 to 450,000 clones, with around 86% observed a single time. The sample comprised PBMCs. The receptors shown here come from a woman aged 18-30 years in good health and CMV-seronegative.

This clone was seen a handful of times. The chain combines TRBV5-1 with TRBJ1-2; 9 positions match TRBD1. Germline loops: CDR1 SGHRS, CDR2 YFSETQ. This CDR3 is 13 amino acids long. V trimming: 4 bases; J trimming: 7 bases; junction bases outside the gene matches: 5. The CDR3 region is CASSGTGGVGYTF. CDR3 nucleotides: TGCGCCAGCAGCGGAACAGGGGGCGTTGGCTACACCTTC.

In this sample, this clone turned up once. The CDR3 sequence: CASLQGATEAFF. CDR3 DNA sequence: TGTGCCAGTTTACAGGGTGCCACTGAAGCTTTCTTT. The V call is TRBV5-8, the J call TRBJ1-1; TRBD1 is a possible D gene (6 bases). CDR3 length: 12 residues. The germline V gene encodes CDR1 SGHTS and CDR2 YDEGEE. The ends were cut back, 8 bases at V and 4 bases at J, with 12 bases in the middle.